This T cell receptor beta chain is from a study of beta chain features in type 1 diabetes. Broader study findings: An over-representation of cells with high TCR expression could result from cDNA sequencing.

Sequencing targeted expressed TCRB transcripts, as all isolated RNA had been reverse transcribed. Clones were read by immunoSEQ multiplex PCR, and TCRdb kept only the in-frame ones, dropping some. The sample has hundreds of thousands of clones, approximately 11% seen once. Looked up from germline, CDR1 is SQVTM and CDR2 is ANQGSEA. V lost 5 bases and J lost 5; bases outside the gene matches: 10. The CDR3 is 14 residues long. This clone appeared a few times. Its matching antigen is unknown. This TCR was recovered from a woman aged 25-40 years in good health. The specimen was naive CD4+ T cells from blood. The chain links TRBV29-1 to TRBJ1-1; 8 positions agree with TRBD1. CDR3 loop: CSVSMTGVVTEAFF. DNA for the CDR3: TGCAGCGTTTCCATGACAGGGGTGGTGACTGAAGCTTTCTTT.